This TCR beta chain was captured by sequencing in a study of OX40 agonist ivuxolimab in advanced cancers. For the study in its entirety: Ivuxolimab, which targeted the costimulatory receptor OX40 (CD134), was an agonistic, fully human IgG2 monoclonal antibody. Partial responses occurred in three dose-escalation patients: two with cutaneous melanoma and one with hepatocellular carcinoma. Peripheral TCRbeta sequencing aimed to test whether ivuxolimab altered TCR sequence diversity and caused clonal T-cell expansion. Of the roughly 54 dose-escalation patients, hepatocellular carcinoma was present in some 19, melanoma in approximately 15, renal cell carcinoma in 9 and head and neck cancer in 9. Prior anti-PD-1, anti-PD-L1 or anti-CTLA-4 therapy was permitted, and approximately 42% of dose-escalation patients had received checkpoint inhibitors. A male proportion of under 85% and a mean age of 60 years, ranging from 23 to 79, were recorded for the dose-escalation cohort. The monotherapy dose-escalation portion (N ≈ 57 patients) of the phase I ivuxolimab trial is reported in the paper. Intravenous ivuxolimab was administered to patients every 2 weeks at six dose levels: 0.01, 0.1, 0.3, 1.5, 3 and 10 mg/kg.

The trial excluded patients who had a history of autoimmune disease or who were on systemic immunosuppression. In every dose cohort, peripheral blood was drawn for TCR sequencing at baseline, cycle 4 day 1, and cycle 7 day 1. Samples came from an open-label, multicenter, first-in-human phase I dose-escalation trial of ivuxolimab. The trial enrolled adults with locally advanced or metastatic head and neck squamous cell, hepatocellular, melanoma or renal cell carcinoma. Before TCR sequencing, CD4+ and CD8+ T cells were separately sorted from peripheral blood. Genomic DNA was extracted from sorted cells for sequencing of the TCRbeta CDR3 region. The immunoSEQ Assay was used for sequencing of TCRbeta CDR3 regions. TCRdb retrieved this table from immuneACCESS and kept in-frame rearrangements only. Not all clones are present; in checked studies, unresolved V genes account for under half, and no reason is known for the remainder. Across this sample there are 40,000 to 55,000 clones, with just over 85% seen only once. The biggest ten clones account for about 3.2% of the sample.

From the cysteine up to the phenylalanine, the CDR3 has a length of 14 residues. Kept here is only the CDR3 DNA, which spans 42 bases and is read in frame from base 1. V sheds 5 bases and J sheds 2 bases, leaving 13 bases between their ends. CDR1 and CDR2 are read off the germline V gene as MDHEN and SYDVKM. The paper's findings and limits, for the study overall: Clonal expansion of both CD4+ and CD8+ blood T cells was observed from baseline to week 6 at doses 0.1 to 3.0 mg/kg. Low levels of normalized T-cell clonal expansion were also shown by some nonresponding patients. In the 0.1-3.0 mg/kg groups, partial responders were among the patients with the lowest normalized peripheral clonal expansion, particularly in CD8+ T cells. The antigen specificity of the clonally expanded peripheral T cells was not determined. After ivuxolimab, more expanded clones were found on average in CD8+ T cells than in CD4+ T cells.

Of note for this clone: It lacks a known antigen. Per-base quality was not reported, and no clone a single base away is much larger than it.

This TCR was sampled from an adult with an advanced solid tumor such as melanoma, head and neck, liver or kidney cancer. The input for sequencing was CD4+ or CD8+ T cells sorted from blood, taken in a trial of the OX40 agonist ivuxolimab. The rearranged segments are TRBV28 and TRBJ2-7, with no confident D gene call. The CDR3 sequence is CASSTITDTYEQYF. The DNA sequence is TGTGCCAGCAGTACAATAACTGACACCTACGAGCAGTACTTC.